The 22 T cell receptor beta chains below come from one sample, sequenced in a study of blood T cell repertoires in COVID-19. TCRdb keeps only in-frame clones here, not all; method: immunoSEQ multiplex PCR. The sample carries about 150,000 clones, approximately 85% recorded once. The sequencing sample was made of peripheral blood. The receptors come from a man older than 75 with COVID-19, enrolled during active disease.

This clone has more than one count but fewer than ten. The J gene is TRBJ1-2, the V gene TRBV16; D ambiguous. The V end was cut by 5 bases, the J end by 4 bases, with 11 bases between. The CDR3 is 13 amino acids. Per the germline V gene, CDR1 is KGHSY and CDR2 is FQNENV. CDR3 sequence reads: CASSEAASYGYTF. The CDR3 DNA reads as TGTGCCAGCAGCGAGGCAGCAAGCTATGGCTACACCTTC.

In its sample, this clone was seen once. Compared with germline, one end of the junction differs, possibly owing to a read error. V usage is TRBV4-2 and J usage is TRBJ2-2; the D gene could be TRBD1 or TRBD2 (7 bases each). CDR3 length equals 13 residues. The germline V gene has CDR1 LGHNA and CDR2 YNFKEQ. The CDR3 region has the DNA TGTGCCAGCCGCCAGGGGGGGACCGGGGAGCTGTTTTTT. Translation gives CASRQGGTGELFF.

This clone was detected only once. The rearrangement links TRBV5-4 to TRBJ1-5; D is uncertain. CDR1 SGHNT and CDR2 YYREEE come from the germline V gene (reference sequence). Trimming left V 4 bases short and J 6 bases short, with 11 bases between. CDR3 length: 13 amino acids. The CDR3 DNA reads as TGTGCCAGCAGCCCCGAGAGCGGTCAGCCCCAGCATTTT. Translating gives CASSPESGQPQHF.

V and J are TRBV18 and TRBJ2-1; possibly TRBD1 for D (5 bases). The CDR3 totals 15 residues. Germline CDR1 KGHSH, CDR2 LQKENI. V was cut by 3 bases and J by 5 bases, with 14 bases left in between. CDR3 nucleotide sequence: TGTGCCAGCTCACCCCAGGGCACGGTACACAATGAGCAGTTCTTC. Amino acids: CASSPQGTVHNEQFF.

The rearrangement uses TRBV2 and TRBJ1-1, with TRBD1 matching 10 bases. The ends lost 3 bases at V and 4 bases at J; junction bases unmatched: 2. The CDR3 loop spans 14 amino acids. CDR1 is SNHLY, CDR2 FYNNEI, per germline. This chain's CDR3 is CASSDRTGGTEAFF. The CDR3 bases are TGTGCCAGCAGTGATCGGACAGGGGGCACTGAAGCTTTCTTT.

CDR3 amino acids: CASSYSAETQYF. The CDR3 bases are TGTGCCAGCAGTTACTCGGCAGAGACCCAGTACTTC. The chain couples TRBV6-2 or TRBV6-3 to TRBJ2-5; D call uncertain. V lost 0 bases to trimming and J lost 4 bases, with 3 bases between them. The V gene's germline CDR1 is MNHEY and CDR2 SVGEGT. There are 12 residues in the CDR3.

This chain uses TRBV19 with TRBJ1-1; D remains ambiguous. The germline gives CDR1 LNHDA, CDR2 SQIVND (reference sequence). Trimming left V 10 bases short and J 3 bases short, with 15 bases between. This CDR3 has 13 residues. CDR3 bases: TGTGCCATTAGAAAGGGCGGGGACACTGAAGCTTTCTTT. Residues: CAIRKGGDTEAFF.

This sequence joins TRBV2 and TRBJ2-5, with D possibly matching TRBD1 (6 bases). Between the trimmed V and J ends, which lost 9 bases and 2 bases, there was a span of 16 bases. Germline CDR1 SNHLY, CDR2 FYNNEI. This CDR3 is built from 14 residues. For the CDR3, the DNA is TGTGCCAGTACGTATGGGACATATCAAGAGACCCAGTACTTC. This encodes CASTYGTYQETQYF.

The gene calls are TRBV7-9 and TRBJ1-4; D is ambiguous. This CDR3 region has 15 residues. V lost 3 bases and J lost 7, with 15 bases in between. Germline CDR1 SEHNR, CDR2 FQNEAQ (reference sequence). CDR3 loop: CASSFSAGPVEKLFF. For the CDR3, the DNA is TGTGCCAGCAGCTTTTCGGCAGGCCCTGTTGAAAAACTGTTTTTT.

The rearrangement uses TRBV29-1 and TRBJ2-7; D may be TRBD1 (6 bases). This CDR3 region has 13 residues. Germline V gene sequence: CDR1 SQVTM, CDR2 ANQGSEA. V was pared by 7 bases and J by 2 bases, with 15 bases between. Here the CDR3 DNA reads TGCAGCGCCTCCCGGGACACCGCCTACGAGCAGTACTTC. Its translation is CSASRDTAYEQYF.

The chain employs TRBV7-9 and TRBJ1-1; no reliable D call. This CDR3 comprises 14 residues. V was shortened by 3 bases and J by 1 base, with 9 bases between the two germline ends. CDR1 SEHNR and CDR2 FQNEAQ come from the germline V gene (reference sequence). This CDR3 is CASSFSPRNTEAFF. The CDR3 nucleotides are TGTGCCAGCAGCTTTAGCCCAAGGAACACTGAAGCTTTCTTT.

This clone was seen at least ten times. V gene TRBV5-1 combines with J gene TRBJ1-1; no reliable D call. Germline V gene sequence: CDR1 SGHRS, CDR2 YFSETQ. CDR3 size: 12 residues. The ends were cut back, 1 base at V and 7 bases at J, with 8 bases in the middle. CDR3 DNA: TGCGCCAGCAGCTTGACCCGGAGTGAAGCTTTCTTT. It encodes CASSLTRSEAFF.

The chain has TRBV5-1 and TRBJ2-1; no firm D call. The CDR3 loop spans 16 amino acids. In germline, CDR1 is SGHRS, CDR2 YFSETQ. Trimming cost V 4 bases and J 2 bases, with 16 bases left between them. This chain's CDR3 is CASSLDGSLTYNEQFF. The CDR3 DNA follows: TGCGCCAGCAGCCTGGATGGCTCCCTCACCTACAATGAGCAGTTCTTC.

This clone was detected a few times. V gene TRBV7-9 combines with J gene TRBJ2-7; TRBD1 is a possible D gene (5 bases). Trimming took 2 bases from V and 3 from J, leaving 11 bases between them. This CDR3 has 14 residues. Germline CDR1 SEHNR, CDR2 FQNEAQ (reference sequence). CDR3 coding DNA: TGTGCCAGCAGCTTACTAGGACAAAGCTACGAGCAGTACTTC. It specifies CASSLLGQSYEQYF.

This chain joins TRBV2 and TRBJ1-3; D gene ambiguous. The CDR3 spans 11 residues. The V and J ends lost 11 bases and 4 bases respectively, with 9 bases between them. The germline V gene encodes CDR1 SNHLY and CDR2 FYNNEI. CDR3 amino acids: CARGPGNTIYF. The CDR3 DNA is TGTGCCCGCGGCCCCGGAAACACCATATATTTT.

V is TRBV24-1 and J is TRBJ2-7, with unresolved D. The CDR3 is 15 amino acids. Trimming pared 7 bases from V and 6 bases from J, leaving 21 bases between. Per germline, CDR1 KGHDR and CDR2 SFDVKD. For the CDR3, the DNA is TGTGCCACCAGCCCCTCTTCGACCAGGTCTGTCGAGCAGTACTTC. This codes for CATSPSSTRSVEQYF.

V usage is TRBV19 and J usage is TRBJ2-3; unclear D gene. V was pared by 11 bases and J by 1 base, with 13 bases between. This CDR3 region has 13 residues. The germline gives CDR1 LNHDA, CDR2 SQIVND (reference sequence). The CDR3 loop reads CAARGGGTDTQYF. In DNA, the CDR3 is TGTGCCGCGAGAGGCGGCGGCACAGATACGCAGTATTTT.

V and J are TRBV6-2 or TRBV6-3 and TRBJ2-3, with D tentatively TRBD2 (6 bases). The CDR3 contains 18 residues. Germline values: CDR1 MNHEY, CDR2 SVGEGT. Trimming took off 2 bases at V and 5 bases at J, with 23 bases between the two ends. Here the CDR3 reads CASSYAPLQGTSRDTQYF. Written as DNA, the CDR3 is TGTGCCAGCAGTTACGCCCCCTTGCAAGGGACTTCCAGAGATACGCAGTATTTT.

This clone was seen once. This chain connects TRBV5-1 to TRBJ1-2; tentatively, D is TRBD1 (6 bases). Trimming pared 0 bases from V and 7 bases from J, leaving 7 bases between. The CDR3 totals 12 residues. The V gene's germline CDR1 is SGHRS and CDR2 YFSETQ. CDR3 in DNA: TGCGCCAGCAGCTTGGAAGGGGGTGGCTACACCTTC. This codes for CASSLEGGGYTF. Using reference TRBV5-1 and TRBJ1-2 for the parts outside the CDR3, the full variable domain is KAGVTQTPRYLIKTRGQQVTLSCSPISGHRSVSWYQQTPGQGLQFLFEYFSETQRNKGNFPGRFSGRQFSNSRSEMNVSTLELGDSALYLCASSLEGGGYTFGSGTRLTVV.

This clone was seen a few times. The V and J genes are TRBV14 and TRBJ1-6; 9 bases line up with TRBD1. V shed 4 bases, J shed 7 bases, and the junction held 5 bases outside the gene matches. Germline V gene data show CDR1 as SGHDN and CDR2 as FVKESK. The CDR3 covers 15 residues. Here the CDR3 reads CASSPLDRGNSPLHF. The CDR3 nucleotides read TGTGCCAGCAGCCCCTTGGACAGGGGAAATTCACCCCTCCACTTT.

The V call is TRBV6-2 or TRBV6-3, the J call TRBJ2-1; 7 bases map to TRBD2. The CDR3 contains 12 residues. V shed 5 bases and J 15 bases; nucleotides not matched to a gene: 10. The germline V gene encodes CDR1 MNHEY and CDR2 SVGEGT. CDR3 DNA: TGTGCCAGCAGTCCCTGGGGGGGGAGTCCGTTCTTC. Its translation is CASSPWGGSPFF.

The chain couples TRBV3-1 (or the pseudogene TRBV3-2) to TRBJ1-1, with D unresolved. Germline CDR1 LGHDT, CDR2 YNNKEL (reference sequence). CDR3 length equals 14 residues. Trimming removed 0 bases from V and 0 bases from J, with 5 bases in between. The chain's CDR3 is CASSQERVNTEAFF. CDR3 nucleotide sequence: TGTGCCAGCAGCCAAGAACGGGTGAACACTGAAGCTTTCTTT.